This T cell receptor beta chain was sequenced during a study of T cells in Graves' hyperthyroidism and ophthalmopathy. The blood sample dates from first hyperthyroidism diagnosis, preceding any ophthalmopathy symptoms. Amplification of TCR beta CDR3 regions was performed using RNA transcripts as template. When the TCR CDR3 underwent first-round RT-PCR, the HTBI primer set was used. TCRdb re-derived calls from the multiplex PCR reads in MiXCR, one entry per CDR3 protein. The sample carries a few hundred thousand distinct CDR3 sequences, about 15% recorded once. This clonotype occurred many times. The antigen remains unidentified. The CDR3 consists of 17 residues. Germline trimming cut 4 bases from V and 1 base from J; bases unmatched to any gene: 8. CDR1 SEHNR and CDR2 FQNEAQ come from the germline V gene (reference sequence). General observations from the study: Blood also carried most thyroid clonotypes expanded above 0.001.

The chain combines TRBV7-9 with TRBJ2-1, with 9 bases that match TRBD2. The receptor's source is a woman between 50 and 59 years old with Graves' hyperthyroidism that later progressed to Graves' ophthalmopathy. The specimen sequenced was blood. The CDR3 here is CASSSLLTSGSYNEQFF. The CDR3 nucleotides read TGTGCCAGCAGCTCCCTTCTAACTAGCGGGTCCTACAATGAGCAGTTCTTC. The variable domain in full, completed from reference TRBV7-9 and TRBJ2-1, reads DTGVSQNPRHKITKRGQNVTFRCDPISEHNRLYWYRQTLGQGPEFLTYFQNEAQLEKSRLLSDRFSAERPKGSFSTLEIQRTEQGDSAMYLCASSSLLTSGSYNEQFFGPGTRLTVL.